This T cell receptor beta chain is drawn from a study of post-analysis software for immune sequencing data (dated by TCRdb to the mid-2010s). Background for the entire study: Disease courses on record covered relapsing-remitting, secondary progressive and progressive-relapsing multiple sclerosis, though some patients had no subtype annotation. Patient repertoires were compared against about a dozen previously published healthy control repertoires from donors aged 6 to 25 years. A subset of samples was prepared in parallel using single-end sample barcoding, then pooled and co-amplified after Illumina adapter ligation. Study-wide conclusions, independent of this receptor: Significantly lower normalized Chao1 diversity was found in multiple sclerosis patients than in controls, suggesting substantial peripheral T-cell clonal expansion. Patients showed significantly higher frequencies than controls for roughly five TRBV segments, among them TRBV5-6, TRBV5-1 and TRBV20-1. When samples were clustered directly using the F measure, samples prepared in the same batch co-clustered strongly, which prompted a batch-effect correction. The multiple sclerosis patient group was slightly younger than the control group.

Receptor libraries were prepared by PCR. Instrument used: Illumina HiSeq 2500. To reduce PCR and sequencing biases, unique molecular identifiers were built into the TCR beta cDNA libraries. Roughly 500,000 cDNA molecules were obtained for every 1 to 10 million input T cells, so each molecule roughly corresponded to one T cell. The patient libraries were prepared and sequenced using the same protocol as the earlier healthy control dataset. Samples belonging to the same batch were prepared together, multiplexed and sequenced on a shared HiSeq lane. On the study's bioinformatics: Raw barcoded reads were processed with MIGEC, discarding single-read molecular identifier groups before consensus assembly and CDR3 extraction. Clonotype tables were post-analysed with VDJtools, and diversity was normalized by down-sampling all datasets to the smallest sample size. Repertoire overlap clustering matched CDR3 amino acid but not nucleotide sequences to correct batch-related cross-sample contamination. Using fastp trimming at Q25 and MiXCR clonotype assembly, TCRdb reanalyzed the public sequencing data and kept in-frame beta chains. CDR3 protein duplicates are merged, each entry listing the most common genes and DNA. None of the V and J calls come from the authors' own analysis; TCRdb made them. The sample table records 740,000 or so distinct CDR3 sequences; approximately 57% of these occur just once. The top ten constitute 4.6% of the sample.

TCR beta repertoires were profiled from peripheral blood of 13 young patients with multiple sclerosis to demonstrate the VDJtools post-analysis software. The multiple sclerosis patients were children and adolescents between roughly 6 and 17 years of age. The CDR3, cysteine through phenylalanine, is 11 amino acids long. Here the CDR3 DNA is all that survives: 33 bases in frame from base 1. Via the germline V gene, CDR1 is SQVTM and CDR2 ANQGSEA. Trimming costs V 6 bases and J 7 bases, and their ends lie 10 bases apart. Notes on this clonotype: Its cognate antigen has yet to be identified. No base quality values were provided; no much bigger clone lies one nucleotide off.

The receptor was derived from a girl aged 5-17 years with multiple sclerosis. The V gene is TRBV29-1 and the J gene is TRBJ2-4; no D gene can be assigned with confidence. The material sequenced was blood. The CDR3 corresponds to CSVAVTNIQYF. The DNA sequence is TGCAGCGTGGCTGTCACGAACATTCAGTACTTC.